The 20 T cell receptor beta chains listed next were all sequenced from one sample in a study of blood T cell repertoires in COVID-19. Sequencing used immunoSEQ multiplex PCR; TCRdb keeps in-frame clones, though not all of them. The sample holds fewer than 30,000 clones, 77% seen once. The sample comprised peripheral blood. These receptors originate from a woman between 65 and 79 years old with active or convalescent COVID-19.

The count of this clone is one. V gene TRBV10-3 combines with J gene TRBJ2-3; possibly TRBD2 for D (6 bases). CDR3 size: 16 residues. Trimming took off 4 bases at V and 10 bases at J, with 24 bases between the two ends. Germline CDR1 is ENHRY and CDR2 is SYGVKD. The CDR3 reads CAISGSADFGTGAQYF. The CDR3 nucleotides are TGTGCCATCAGTGGGTCCGCCGATTTTGGGACGGGGGCGCAGTATTTT.

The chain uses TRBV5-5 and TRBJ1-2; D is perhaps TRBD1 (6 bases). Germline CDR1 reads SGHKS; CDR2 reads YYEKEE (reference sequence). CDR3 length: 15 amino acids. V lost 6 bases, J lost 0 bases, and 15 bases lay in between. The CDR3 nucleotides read TGTGCCAGCAACTTAGGGGGGGCGGCTAACTATGGCTACACCTTC. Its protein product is CASNLGGAANYGYTF.

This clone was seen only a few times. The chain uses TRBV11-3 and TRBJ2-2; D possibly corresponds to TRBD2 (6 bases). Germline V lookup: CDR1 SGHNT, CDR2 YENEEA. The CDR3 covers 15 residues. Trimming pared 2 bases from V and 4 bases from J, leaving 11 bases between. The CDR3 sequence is CASSLRRGFTGELFF. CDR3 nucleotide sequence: TGTGCCAGCAGCTTAAGGCGGGGTTTCACCGGGGAGCTGTTTTTT.

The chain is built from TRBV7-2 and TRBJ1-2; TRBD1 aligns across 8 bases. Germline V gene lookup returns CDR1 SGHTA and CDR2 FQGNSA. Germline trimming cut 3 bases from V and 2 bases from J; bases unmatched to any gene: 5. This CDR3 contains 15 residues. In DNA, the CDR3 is TGTGCCAGCAGCTTCACCGGGACAGGAAACTATGGCTACACCTTC. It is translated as CASSFTGTGNYGYTF.

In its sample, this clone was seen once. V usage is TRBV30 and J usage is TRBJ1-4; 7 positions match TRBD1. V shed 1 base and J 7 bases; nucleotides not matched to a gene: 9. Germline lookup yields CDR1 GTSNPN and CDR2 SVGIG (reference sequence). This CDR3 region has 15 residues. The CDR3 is CAWSGGDRAVEKLFF. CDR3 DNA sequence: TGTGCCTGGAGTGGAGGGGACAGAGCCGTTGAAAAACTGTTTTTT.

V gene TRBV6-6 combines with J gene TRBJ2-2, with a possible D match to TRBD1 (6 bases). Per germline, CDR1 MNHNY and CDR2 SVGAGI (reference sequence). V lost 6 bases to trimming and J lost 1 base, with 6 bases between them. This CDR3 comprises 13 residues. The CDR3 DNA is TGTGCCAGCAGACAGGGGAACACCGGGGAGCTGTTTTTT. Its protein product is CASRQGNTGELFF.

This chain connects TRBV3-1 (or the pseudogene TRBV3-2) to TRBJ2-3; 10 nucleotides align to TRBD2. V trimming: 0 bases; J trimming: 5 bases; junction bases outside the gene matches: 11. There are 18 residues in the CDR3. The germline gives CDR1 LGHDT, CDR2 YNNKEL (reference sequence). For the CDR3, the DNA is TGTGCCAGCAGCCAAGATCGCCCCTGGCTAGCGGGGGAAGATACGCAGTATTTT. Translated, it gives CASSQDRPWLAGEDTQYF.

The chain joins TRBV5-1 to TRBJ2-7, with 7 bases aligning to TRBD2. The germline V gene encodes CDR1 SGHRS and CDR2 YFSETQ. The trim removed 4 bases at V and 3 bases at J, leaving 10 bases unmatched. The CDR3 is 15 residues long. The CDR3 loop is CASSPGAGIVYEQYF. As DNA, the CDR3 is TGCGCCAGCAGCCCGGGAGCGGGGATAGTCTACGAGCAGTACTTC.

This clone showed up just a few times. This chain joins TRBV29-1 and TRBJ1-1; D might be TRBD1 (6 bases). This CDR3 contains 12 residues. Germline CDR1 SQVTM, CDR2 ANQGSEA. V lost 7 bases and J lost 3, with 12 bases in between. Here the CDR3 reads CSAIRTDTEAFF. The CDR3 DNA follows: TGCAGCGCTATTCGGACAGACACTGAAGCTTTCTTT. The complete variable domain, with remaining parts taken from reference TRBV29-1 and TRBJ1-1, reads SAVISQKPSRDICQRGTSLTIQCQVDSQVTMMFWYRQQPGQSLTLIATANQGSEATYESGFVIDKFPISRPNLTFSTLTVSNMSPEDSSIYLCSAIRTDTEAFFGQGTRLTVV.

In DNA form, the CDR3 reads TGTGCCAGCAGGATTGGACAGGGGGGCATGAACACTGAAGCTTTCTTT. It encodes CASRIGQGGMNTEAFF. V and J are TRBV2 and TRBJ1-1; 10 nucleotides agree with TRBD1. The CDR3 sequence is 16 residues long. V gave up 6 bases and J gave up 0 bases; unmatched junction bases: 7. Per the germline V gene, CDR1 is SNHLY and CDR2 is FYNNEI. The whole variable domain, remainder taken from reference TRBV2 and TRBJ1-1, is EPEVTQTPSHQVTQMGQEVILRCVPISNHLYFYWYRQILGQKVEFLVSFYNNEISEKSEIFDDQFSVERPDGSNFTLKIRSTKLEDSAMYFCASRIGQGGMNTEAFFGQGTRLTVV.

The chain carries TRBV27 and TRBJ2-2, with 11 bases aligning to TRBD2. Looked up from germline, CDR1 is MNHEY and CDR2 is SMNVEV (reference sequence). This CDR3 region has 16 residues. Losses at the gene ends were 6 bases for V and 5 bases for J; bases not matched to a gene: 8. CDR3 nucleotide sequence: TGTGCCAGCAGGGTTAGCGGGGGGGCCGGAACCGGGGAGCTGTTTTTT. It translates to CASRVSGGAGTGELFF.

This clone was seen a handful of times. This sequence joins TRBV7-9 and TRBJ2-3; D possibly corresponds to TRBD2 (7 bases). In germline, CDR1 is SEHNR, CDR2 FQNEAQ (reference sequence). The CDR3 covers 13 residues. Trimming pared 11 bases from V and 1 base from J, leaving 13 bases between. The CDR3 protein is CAYGGGGTDTQYF. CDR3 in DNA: TGTGCCTATGGAGGGGGGGGCACAGATACGCAGTATTTT.

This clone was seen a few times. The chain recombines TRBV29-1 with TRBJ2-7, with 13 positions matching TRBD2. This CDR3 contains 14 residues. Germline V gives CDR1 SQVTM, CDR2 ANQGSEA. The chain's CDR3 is CSFGTSGTPYEQYF. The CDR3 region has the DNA TGCAGTTTTGGGACTAGCGGGACTCCCTACGAGCAGTACTTC.

Here the CDR3 reads CASSSGTNYNEQFF. The DNA of the CDR3 is TGCGCCAGCAGCTCCGGGACTAACTACAATGAGCAGTTCTTC. This rearrangement joins TRBV5-1 to TRBJ2-1; the match to TRBD2 covers 7 bases. In germline, CDR1 is SGHRS, CDR2 YFSETQ. After removal of 3 bases from V and 3 bases from J, the junction contained 3 bases not matched to a gene. This CDR3 has 14 amino acids. Together with reference TRBV5-1 and TRBJ2-1, the CDR3 gives the full variable domain: KAGVTQTPRYLIKTRGQQVTLSCSPISGHRSVSWYQQTPGQGLQFLFEYFSETQRNKGNFPGRFSGRQFSNSRSEMNVSTLELGDSALYLCASSSGTNYNEQFFGPGTRLTVL.

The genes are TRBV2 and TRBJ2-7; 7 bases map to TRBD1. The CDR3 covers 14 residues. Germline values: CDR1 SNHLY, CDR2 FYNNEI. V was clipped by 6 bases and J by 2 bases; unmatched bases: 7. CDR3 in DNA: TGTGCCAGCAGGGCGACAGGGTTAGCCTACGAGCAGTACTTC. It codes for CASRATGLAYEQYF.

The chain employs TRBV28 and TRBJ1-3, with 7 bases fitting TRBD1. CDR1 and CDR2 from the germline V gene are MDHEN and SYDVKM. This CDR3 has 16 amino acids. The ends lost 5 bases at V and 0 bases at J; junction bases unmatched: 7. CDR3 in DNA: TGTGCCAGCAGTGTTACAGGGGCTGGCTCTGGAAACACCATATATTTT. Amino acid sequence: CASSVTGAGSGNTIYF.

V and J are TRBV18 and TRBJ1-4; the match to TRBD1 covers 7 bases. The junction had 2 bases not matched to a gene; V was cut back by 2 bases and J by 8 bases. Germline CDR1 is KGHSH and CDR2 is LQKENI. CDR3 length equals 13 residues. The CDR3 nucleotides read TGTGCCAGCTCACCAGCACAGGGGGAAAAACTGTTTTTT. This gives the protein CASSPAQGEKLFF.

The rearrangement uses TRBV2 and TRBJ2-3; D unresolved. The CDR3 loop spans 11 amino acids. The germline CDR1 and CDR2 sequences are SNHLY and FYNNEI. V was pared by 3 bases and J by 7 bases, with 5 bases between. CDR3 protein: CASSERNTQYF. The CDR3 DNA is TGTGCCAGCAGTGAGAGGAATACGCAGTATTTT.

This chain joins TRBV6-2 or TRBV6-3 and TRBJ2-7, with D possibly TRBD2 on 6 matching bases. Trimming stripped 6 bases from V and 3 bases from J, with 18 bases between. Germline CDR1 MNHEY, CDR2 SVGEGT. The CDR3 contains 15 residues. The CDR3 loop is CASSFPVGGYYEQYF. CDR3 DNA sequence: TGTGCCAGCAGCTTCCCCGTCGGGGGATACTACGAGCAGTACTTC.

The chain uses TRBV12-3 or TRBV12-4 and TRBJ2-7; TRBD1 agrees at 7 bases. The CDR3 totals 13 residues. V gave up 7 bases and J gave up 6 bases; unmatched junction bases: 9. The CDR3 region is CASTIRDSGEQYF. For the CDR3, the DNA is TGTGCCAGCACCATCCGGGACAGTGGCGAGCAGTACTTC.